This T cell receptor (beta chain) was sequenced during a study of beta chain features in type 1 diabetes. A note on this clone: Its matching antigen is unknown.

Whole-study results and caveats: All four CD4+ subsets from Type 1 diabetes patients carried moderately but significantly shorter TCRB CDR3s.

All of the isolated RNA was reverse transcribed, so expressed TCRB transcripts were sequenced. The method was immunoSEQ multiplex PCR; TCRdb's version includes in-frame clones alone and lacks a portion of them. The repertoire holds approximately 170,000 clones, with approximately 7.9% as singletons. CDR1 is LGHNA, CDR2 YSLEER, per germline. CDR3 length: 15 amino acids. Trimming removed 0 bases at V and 2 bases at J, with 8 bases between. What was sequenced was central memory CD4+ T cells from blood. This chain connects TRBV4-3 to TRBJ1-3; a possible D gene is TRBD1 (6 bases). The sequence came from a man younger than 35 with type 1 diabetes. CDR3 DNA: TGCGCCAGCAGCCAAGAGGGGGCTGCTGGAAACACCATATATTTT. Its translation is CASSQEGAAGNTIYF.